This T cell receptor (beta chain) is from a study of CD8+ T cells in alopecia areata. Turning to the study itself: A regimen of oral tofacitinib, 5 to 10 mg twice daily, was given to treated patients.

Extraction of RNA preceded its reverse transcription into cDNA, which served as the sequencing template. The protocol was immunoSEQ multiplex PCR, while the TCRdb copy is restricted to in-frame clones and leaves out a portion. This table has under 250,000 clones, 57% appearing once. This CDR3 is 15 amino acids long. Germline CDR1 and CDR2: LNHDA and SQIVND (reference sequence). The V segment lost 6 bases and the J segment 0 bases; nucleotides outside the gene matches: 6. Samples from alopecia areata patients were lesional scalp punch biopsies and peripheral blood. This clone was seen once. The receptor comes from a human donor with alopecia areata. V usage is TRBV19 and J usage is TRBJ2-7; TRBD2 matches at 9 bases. Sequencing was performed on CD4+ T cells sorted from blood, taken at week 0. CDR3 DNA sequence: TGTGCCAGTAGCGCCAATAGCGGGAGCTCCTACGAGCAGTACTTC. Protein sequence: CASSANSGSSYEQYF.